Listed here are 9 T cell receptor beta chains from one sample, sequenced in a study of blood T cell repertoires in COVID-19 (TCRdb year 2020). Library generation was performed with the immunoSEQ multiplex PCR assay. The table comes from immuneACCESS by way of TCRdb, which keeps in-frame sequences with V and J called. Part of the clones is missing from these tables; in studies checked, under half for an unresolved V gene and the rest for unknown reasons. This sample has about 160,000 clones in its table, and roughly 90% of those were observed once. The ten largest clones take up roughly 2.3% of the sample. What was sequenced was peripheral blood. Receptors were obtained from a man aged 18-30 years with acute or convalescent COVID-19.

The chain is built from TRBV10-2 and TRBJ2-1; weak D call: TRBD2 (6 bases). The CDR3 has 13 amino acids. The germline gives CDR1 WSHSY, CDR2 SAAADI. Deletions cut 5 bases from V and 8 bases from J, with 13 bases between. CDR3 residues: CASSSQAGYEQFF. The CDR3 DNA reads TGCGCCAGCAGTAGCCAAGCGGGCTATGAGCAGTTCTTC.

V and J are TRBV6-5 and TRBJ2-2, with D unclear. The CDR3 contains 15 residues. Trimming removed 7 bases from V and 0 bases from J, with 12 bases in between. CDR1 MNHEY and CDR2 SVGAGI come from the germline V gene. CDR3 bases: TGTGCCAGCACCGCCGCAACAGCGAACACCGGGGAGCTGTTTTTT. Amino acids: CASTAATANTGELFF.

The chain couples TRBV19 to TRBJ1-4; 12 bases are shared with TRBD1. Germline trimming cut 0 bases from V and 9 bases from J; bases unmatched to any gene: 2. This CDR3 region has 15 residues. Looked up from germline, CDR1 is LNHDA and CDR2 is SQIVND (reference sequence). CDR3 in DNA: TGTGCCAGTAGTATAGAGGGACAGGGGGCGCAAAAACTGTTTTTT. Protein product: CASSIEGQGAQKLFF.

CDR3 sequence reads: CASSLEGMGYEKLFF. The CDR3 nucleotides read TGCGCCAGCAGCTTAGAGGGAATGGGTTATGAAAAACTGTTTTTT. The chain links TRBV5-1 to TRBJ1-4; D not certain. The CDR3 is 15 amino acids. Germline values: CDR1 SGHRS, CDR2 YFSETQ. V lost 2 bases to trimming and J lost 6 bases, with 14 bases between them.

This sequence joins TRBV9 and TRBJ2-3, with 7 bases aligning to TRBD1. Looked up from germline, CDR1 is SGDLS and CDR2 is YYNGEE. Germline trimming cut 3 bases from V and 1 base from J; bases unmatched to any gene: 8. This CDR3 contains 16 residues. The CDR3 sequence is CASSDTTGTGTDTQYF. CDR3 DNA sequence: TGTGCCAGCAGCGACACTACCGGGACAGGCACAGATACGCAGTATTTT.

The genes are TRBV19 and TRBJ2-2; 8 positions match TRBD2. Per the germline V gene, CDR1 is LNHDA and CDR2 is SQIVND (reference sequence). The CDR3 covers 18 residues. Losses at the gene ends were 3 bases for V and 0 bases for J; bases not matched to a gene: 9. The CDR3 DNA sequence: TGTGCCAGTAGTATGAGGTCTTTCGGGGGGGCGAACACCGGGGAGCTGTTTTTT. Its translation: CASSMRSFGGANTGELFF.

The rearrangement joins TRBV5-4 to TRBJ1-6, with TRBD1 matching over 9 bases. Germline V gives CDR1 SGHNT, CDR2 YYREEE (reference sequence). The V gene end was trimmed by 5 bases and the J gene end by 13 bases; junction bases not matched to a gene: 22. This CDR3 has 18 amino acids. The CDR3 region has the DNA TGTGCCAGCAGTCTTTTTCCCGCCCGGGACAGGGATATTTGGCCCCTCCACTTT. Its protein product is CASSLFPARDRDIWPLHF.

In nucleotides, the CDR3 is TGCGCCAGCAGTGACAACATGAACACTGAAGCTTTCTTT. Protein product: CASSDNMNTEAFF. The chain recombines TRBV10-1 with TRBJ1-1; no clear D gene. The CDR3 runs 13 residues. Germline assignment: CDR1 WNHNN and CDR2 SYGVQD (reference sequence). V gave up 3 bases and J gave up 0 bases, with 5 bases separating them.

V is TRBV6-1 and J is TRBJ1-5; D ambiguous. The ends were cut back, 3 bases at V and 4 bases at J, with 4 bases in the middle. Germline V lookup: CDR1 MNHNS, CDR2 SASEGT. The CDR3 extends over 12 amino acids. This CDR3 reads CASSDSNQPQHF. CDR3 DNA sequence: TGTGCCAGCAGTGATAGTAATCAGCCCCAGCATTTT.